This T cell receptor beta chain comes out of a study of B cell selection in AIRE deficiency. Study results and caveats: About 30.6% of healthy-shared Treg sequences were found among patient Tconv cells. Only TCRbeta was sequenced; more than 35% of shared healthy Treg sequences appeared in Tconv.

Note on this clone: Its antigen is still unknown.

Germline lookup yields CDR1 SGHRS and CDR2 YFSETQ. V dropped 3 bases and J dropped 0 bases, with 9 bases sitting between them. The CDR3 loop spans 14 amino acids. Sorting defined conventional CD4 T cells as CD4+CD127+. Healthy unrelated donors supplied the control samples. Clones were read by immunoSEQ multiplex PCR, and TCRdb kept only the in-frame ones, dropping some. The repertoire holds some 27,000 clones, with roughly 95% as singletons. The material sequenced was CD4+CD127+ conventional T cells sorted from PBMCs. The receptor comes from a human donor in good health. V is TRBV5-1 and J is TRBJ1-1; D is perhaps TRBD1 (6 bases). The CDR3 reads CASSSTGLNTEAFF. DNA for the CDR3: TGCGCCAGCAGCTCGACAGGCTTGAACACTGAAGCTTTCTTT.